This T cell receptor (beta chain) was identified in a study of CD8+ T cells in alopecia areata (dated by TCRdb to 2016 to 2019). Regarding the complete study: To study T cell clonal expansion in alopecia areata, the researchers applied high-throughput TCRbeta sequencing to both the C3H/HeJ mouse model and human patients. Human TCRbeta sequencing covered scalp tissue and sorted CD4+ and CD8+ peripheral blood T cells from patchy and totalis/universalis alopecia areata patients and healthy controls. Clonality in the scalp was compared among normal scalp (n=4), patchy alopecia areata scalp (n=8), and alopecia totalis/universalis scalp (n=8). RNA was obtained with the PAXgene miRNA kit for fixed scalp, the miRNeasy kit for PBMCs, and the RNeasy kit for mouse skin. TCRbeta CDR3 regions were amplified by immunoSEQ multiplex PCR using 35 Vbeta forward and 13 Jbeta reverse primers. General findings and caveats noted by the study authors: Lesional scalp, especially in alopecia totalis/universalis, showed higher clonality and more expanded CD8+ clones than normal scalp, suggesting antigenic drive. Resident alphabeta T cells in normal human skin are also sequenced, complicating scalp TCR repertoire analysis, unlike mouse skin dominated by gammadelta T cells. Shared TCR sequences between patients were less evident than in mice, which may be partly attributable to HLA diversity in the patient population.

CDR1 and CDR2 (SQVTM, ANQGSEA) derive from the germline V gene. There are 15 amino acids in the CDR3, from cysteine to phenylalanine inclusive. Here the CDR3 DNA is all that survives: 45 bases in frame from base 1. The junction shows trimming of 7 bases on V and 2 bases on J, plus 19 bases between the germline ends. As concerns this clone: No antigen is known for it. One base away there is no much larger clone; base qualities are not given.

After PBMCs were isolated by density centrifugation and stained for CD3, CD4 and CD8, a FACSAria was used to sort CD4+ and CD8+ T cells. Scalp biopsies and blood samples were obtained from unaffected controls. The library came from the immunoSEQ multiplex PCR assay. RNA was extracted from all samples and reverse transcribed into cDNA, which served as template for TCR sequencing. SuperScript III was used to make first-strand cDNA, primed with a 2:1 mix of oligo-dT and random hexamers. A synthetic immune receptor repertoire was used to assess amplification bias, and residual bias was removed computationally. As for the original processing: Raw reads were preprocessed to remove errors, and CDR3 was defined according to IMGT conventions as the region from the conserved cysteine to phenylalanine. Clonality was computed by normalizing Shannon entropy by log2 of the number of productive unique TCRs and subtracting the result from 1. CD4 or CD8 identity of scalp clones was inferred by cross-referencing scalp TCRbeta sequences with sorted blood CD4 and CD8 repertoires. TCRdb stores this immuneACCESS table with in-frame sequences only. Part of the clones is absent; in the studies checked, under half of the shortfall reflects unresolved V genes, and no reason is known for the rest. V, J and clone size are taken as reported in that table, and D and trimming were inferred from the DNA itself. This sample is represented by about 200,000 clones; around three fifths of them were singletons. Over 4% of the sample comes from the top ten.

The chain joins TRBV29-1 to TRBJ2-3; no D gene can be assigned with confidence. This sequence was found in a human donor in good health. The sequenced sample consisted of CD8+ T cells sorted from blood. In nucleotides, the sequence is TGCAGCGGGAACGGTGGCACCGAAAACACAGATACGCAGTATTTT. Its protein is CSGNGGTENTDTQYF.